This is a list of T cell receptor beta chains from one sample in a study of blood T cell repertoires in COVID-19. Assay: immunoSEQ multiplex PCR; the TCRdb copy retains only in-frame clones and omits some. The repertoire holds 250,000 or so clones, with roughly 86% as singletons. The source material was PBMCs or T cells enriched from blood (not recorded which). These receptors were collected from a young woman who had recovered from COVID-19. The CDR3 runs from the conserved cysteine through the conserved F or W. The D gene is left open where the match is weak. Rows may omit the clone size; those that give it use once, few, many or a size class.

clone_size: -
d_call: TRBD2
v_call: TRBV30
j_call: TRBJ2-1
cdr3_nt: TGTGCCTGGAGTGTACGTCTAGCGGGGGGAAGCCATGAGCAGTTCTTC
cdr3_aa: CAWSVRLAGGSHEQFF

clone_size: once
d_call: -
v_call: TRBV19
j_call: TRBJ1-5
cdr3_nt: TGTGCCAGTAACAAGAGGGCCGTGGTAAATAGCAATCAGCCCCAGCATTTT
cdr3_aa: CASNKRAVVNSNQPQHF

clone_size: -
d_call: TRBD1
v_call: TRBV29-1
j_call: TRBJ2-3
cdr3_nt: TGCAGCGTTGAACAATCCGGGACAGGAACAGATACGCAGTATTTT
cdr3_aa: CSVEQSGTGTDTQYF

clone_size: -
d_call: -
v_call: TRBV9
j_call: TRBJ2-1
cdr3_nt: TGTGCCAGCAGCGTATCCAACGGGGGTGAGCAGTTCTTC
cdr3_aa: CASSVSNGGEQFF

clone_size: -
d_call: TRBD1
v_call: TRBV10-3
j_call: TRBJ1-1
cdr3_nt: TGTGCCGCCGGGACAGGGGCCACTGAAGCTTTCTTT
cdr3_aa: CAAGTGATEAFF

clone_size: -
d_call: -
v_call: TRBV30
j_call: TRBJ1-2
cdr3_nt: TGTGCCTGGAGTGTTCGGGGAAACTATGGCTACACCTTC
cdr3_aa: CAWSVRGNYGYTF

clone_size: -
d_call: -
v_call: TRBV28
j_call: TRBJ1-2
cdr3_nt: TGTGCCAGCAGTTTTTTCAGGGCAGGAGGCTACACCTTC
cdr3_aa: CASSFFRAGGYTF

clone_size: -
d_call: TRBD2
v_call: TRBV9
j_call: TRBJ2-1
cdr3_nt: TGTGCCAGCAGCGTAGGACTAGCGGGAGTCTACAATGAGCAGTTCTTC
cdr3_aa: CASSVGLAGVYNEQFF

clone_size: -
d_call: TRBD1
v_call: TRBV11-2
j_call: TRBJ1-2
cdr3_nt: TGTGCCAGCAGTAGGACAGGGGGGAACTATGGCTACACCTTC
cdr3_aa: CASSRTGGNYGYTF

clone_size: -
d_call: TRBD1
v_call: TRBV27
j_call: TRBJ2-2
cdr3_nt: TGTGCCAGCAGTACGAGACAGGGGCACACTCCGAACACCGGGGAGCTGTTTTTT
cdr3_aa: CASSTRQGHTPNTGELFF

clone_size: once
d_call: TRBD1
v_call: TRBV19
j_call: TRBJ1-1
cdr3_nt: TGTGCCAGTAGTCCGCCCCTCACAGGGGCTTACACTGAAGCTTTCTTT
cdr3_aa: CASSPPLTGAYTEAFF

clone_size: -
d_call: -
v_call: TRBV28
j_call: TRBJ2-3
cdr3_nt: TGTGCCAGCAGTAGCGACCTGAGCACAGATACGCAGTATTTT
cdr3_aa: CASSSDLSTDTQYF

clone_size: few
d_call: TRBD2
v_call: TRBV12-5
j_call: TRBJ2-7
cdr3_nt: TGTGCTAGTGGTTTGCGATGGGATTTAGCGGGGCACCCCTACGAGCAGTACTTC
cdr3_aa: CASGLRWDLAGHPYEQYF

clone_size: -
d_call: TRBD2
v_call: TRBV7-2
j_call: TRBJ2-7
cdr3_nt: TGTGCCACCTGTATAGCGGGGGGGCCCCACGAGCAGTACTTC
cdr3_aa: CATCIAGGPHEQYF

clone_size: -
d_call: TRBD2
v_call: TRBV29-1
j_call: TRBJ2-1
cdr3_nt: TGCAGCGTTGACGGGGGGGGATGGAATGAGCAGTTCTTC
cdr3_aa: CSVDGGGWNEQFF

clone_size: -
d_call: TRBD1
v_call: TRBV4-1
j_call: TRBJ2-5
cdr3_nt: TGCGCCAGCAGCCAAGACGGGACAGGGGTAGAGACCCAGTACTTC
cdr3_aa: CASSQDGTGVETQYF

clone_size: once
d_call: -
v_call: TRBV30
j_call: TRBJ1-1
cdr3_nt: TGTGCCTGGAGCCCGGACATGAACACTGAAGCTTTCTTT
cdr3_aa: CAWSPDMNTEAFF

clone_size: -
d_call: -
v_call: TRBV28
j_call: TRBJ1-1
cdr3_nt: TGTGCCAGCAGTTCCCCCGCAGCAGGCATGAACACTGAAGCTTTCTTT
cdr3_aa: CASSSPAAGMNTEAFF

clone_size: -
d_call: -
v_call: TRBV6-5
j_call: TRBJ1-2
cdr3_nt: TGTGCCAGCAGTTACTCCCAGGGTATAGGGTATGGCTACACCTTC
cdr3_aa: CASSYSQGIGYGYTF

clone_size: -
d_call: TRBD2
v_call: TRBV10-3
j_call: TRBJ2-1
cdr3_nt: TGTGCCATCAGGGGACTAGCGGGAGTCAGAGAGCAGTTCTTC
cdr3_aa: CAIRGLAGVREQFF

clone_size: -
d_call: TRBD2
v_call: TRBV7-2
j_call: TRBJ2-7
cdr3_nt: TGTGCCAGCAGCACCCCCGGGGGGTCCGGCGCGAACGAGCAGTACTTC
cdr3_aa: CASSTPGGSGANEQYF

clone_size: -
d_call: TRBD1
v_call: TRBV19
j_call: TRBJ1-2
cdr3_nt: TGTGCCAGTCAAGTGGACAGGGCCACTAACTATGGCTACACCTTC
cdr3_aa: CASQVDRATNYGYTF

clone_size: many
d_call: TRBD1
v_call: TRBV7-2
j_call: TRBJ2-7
cdr3_nt: TGTGCCAGCAGCTCAAGGGGGCCCTACGAGCAGTACTTC
cdr3_aa: CASSSRGPYEQYF

clone_size: few
d_call: -
v_call: TRBV27
j_call: TRBJ2-7
cdr3_nt: TGTGCCATTCGACCGCGGGGTTCCTACGAGCAGTACTTC
cdr3_aa: CAIRPRGSYEQYF